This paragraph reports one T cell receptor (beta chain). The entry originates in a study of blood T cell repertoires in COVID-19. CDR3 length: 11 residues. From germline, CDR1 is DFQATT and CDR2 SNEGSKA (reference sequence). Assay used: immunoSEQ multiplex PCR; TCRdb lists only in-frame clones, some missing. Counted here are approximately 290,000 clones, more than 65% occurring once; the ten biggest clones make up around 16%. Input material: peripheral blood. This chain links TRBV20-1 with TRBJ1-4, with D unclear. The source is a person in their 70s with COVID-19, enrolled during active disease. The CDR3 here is CGRQTYEKLFF. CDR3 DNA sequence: TGCGGGAGGCAGACCTATGAAAAACTGTTTTTT.